This T cell receptor beta chain comes out of a study of blood T cell repertoires in COVID-19. Sequencing was performed with immunoSEQ multiplex PCR; in TCRdb, only in-frame clones are kept and a portion is missing. Of tens of thousands of clones listed, around 80% are singletons. The source is a man aged 55-75 years with active or convalescent COVID-19. Sequenced sample: peripheral blood.

CDR3 bases: TGTGCCAGCAGTGAAGGCCTAGGCCGTACGCAGTATTTT. Translating gives CASSEGLGRTQYF. The chain employs TRBV6-1 and TRBJ2-3; D gene unclear. V lost 1 base and J lost 8, with 10 bases in between. This CDR3 contains 13 residues. The germline gives CDR1 MNHNS, CDR2 SASEGT.